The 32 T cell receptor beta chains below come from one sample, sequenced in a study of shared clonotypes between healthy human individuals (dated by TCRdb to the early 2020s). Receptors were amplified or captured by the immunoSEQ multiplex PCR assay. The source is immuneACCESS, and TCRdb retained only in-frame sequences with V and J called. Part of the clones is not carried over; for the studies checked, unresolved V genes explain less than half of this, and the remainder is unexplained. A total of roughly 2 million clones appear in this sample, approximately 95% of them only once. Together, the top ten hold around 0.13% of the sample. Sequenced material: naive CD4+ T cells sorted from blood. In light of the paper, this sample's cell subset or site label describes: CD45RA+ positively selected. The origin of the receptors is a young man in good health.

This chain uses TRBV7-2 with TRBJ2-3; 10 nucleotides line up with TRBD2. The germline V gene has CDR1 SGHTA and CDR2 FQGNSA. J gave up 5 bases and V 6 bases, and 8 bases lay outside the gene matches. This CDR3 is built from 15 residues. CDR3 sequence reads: CASSRKAGGGDTQYF. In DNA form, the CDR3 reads TGTGCCAGCAGTAGAAAAGCGGGAGGGGGAGATACGCAGTATTTT.

This chain's CDR3 is CASSGRTGQGGNEQFF. The CDR3 DNA is TGTGCCAGCAGTGGTCGAACAGGACAGGGAGGGAATGAGCAGTTCTTC. The chain couples TRBV6-1 to TRBJ2-1; D is perhaps TRBD1 (8 bases). V was pared by 4 bases and J by 7 bases, with 20 bases between. This CDR3 spans 16 amino acids. CDR1 is MNHNS and CDR2 is SASEGT in the germline V gene.

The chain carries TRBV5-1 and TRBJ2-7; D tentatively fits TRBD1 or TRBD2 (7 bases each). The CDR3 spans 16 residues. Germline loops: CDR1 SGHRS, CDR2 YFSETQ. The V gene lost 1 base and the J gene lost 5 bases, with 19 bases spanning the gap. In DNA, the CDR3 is TGCGCCAGCAGCTTGCTGCTCGACAGGGAGGGGAACGAGCAGTACTTC. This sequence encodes CASSLLLDREGNEQYF.

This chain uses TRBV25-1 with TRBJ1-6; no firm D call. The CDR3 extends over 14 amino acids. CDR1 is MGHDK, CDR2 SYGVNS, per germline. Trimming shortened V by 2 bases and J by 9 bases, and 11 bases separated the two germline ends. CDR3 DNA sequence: TGTGCCAGCAGTGAAGAGGTATTACCTTCACCCCTCCACTTT. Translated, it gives CASSEEVLPSPLHF.

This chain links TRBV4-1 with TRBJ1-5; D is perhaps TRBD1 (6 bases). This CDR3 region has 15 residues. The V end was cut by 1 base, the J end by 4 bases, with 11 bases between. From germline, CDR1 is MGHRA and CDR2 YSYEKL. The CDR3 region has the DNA TGCGCCAGCAGCCAAGGAGGGGGTTCTAATCAGCCCCAGCATTTT. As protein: CASSQGGGSNQPQHF.

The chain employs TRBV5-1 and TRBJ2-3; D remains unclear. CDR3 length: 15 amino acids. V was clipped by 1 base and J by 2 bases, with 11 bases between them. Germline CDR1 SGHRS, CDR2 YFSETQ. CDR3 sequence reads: CASSLRQVLTDTQYF. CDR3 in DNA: TGCGCCAGCAGCTTGCGGCAGGTTCTCACAGATACGCAGTATTTT.

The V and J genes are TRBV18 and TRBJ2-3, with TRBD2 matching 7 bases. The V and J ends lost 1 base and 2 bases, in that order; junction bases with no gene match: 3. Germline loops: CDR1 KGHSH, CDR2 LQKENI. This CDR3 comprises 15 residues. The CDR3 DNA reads TGTGCCAGCTCACCACAGGCGGGAGCCACAGATACGCAGTATTTT. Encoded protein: CASSPQAGATDTQYF.

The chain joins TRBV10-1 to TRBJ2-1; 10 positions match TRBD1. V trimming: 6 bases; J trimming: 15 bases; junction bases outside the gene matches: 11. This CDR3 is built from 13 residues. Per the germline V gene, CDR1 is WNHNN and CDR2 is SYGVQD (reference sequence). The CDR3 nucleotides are TGCGCCAGCAGCCCCAGGACAGGGGGTCATCTGTTCTTC. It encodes CASSPRTGGHLFF.

CDR3 amino acids: CAWARDSEQYF. For the CDR3, the DNA is TGTGCCTGGGCACGGGACAGCGAGCAGTACTTC. The genes are TRBV30 and TRBJ2-7; 7 bases are shared with TRBD1. The V segment lost 5 bases and the J segment 6 bases; nucleotides outside the gene matches: 4. This CDR3 contains 11 residues. Per germline, CDR1 GTSNPN and CDR2 SVGIG (reference sequence).

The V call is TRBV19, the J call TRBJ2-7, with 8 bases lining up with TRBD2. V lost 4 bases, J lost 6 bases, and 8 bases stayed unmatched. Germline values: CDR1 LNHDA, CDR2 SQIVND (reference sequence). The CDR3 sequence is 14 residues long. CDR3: CASSNSGTRSEQYF. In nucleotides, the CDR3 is TGTGCCAGTAGTAACTCCGGGACTAGGAGCGAGCAGTACTTC.

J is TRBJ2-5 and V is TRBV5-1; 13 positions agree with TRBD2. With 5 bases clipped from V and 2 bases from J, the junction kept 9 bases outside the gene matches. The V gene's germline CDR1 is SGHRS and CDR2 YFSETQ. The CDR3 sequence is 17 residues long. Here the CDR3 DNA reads TGCGCCAGCAGTCCGGGACTAGCGGGGCGGAGGCAAGAGACCCAGTACTTC. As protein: CASSPGLAGRRQETQYF.

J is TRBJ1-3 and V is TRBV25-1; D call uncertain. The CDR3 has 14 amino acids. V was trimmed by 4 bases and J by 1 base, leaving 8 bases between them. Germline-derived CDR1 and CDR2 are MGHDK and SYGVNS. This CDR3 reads CASSVAASGNTIYF. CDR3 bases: TGTGCCAGCAGTGTGGCGGCTTCTGGAAACACCATATATTTT.

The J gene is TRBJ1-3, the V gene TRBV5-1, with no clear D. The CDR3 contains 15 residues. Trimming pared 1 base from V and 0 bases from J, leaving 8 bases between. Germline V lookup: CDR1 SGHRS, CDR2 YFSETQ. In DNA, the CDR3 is TGCGCCAGCAGCTTGACGGCTAGCTCTGGAAACACCATATATTTT. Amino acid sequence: CASSLTASSGNTIYF.

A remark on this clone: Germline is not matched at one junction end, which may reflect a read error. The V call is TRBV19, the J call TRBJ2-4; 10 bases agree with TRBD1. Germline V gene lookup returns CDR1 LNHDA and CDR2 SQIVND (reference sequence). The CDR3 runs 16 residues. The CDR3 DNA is TGTGCCAGTAGTTTAGACAGGGGGCCGGGCAAAAACATTCAGTACTTC. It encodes CASSLDRGPGKNIQYF. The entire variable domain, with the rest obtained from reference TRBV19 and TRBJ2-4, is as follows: DGGITQSPKYLFRKEGQNVTLSCEQNLNHDAMYWYRQDPGQGLRLIYYSQIVNDFQKGDIAEGYSVSREKKESFPLTVTSAQKNPTAFYLCASSLDRGPGKNIQYFGAGTRLSVL.

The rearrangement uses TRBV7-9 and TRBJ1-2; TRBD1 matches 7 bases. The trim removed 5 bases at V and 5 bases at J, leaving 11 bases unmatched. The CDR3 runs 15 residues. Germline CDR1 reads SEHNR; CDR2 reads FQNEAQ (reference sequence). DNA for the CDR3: TGTGCCAGCAGCGCCAGCCCGACAGGGATGTATGGCTACACCTTC. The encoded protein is CASSASPTGMYGYTF.

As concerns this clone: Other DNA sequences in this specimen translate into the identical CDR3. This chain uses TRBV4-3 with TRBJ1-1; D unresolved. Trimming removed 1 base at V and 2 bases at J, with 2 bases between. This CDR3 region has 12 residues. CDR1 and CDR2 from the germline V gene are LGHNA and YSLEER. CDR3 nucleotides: TGCGCCAGCAGCCAAGGAAACACTGAAGCTTTCTTT. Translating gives CASSQGNTEAFF.

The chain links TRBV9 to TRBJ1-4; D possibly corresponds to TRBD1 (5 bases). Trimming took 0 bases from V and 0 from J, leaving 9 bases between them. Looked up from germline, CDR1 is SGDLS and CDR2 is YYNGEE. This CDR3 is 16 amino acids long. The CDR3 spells CASSVGQTTTNEKLFF. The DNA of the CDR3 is TGTGCCAGCAGCGTAGGACAGACCACAACTAATGAAAAACTGTTTTTT.

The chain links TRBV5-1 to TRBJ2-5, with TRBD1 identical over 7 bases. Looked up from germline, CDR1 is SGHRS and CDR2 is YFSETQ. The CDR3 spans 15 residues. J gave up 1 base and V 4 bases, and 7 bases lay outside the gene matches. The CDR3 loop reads CASSETPGGQETQYF. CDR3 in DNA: TGCGCCAGCAGCGAAACCCCAGGGGGCCAAGAGACCCAGTACTTC.

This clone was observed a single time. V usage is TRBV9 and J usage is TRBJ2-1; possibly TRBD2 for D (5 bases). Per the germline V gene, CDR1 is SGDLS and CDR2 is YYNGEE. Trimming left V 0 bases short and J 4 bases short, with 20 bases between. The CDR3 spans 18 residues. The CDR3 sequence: CASSVAVASPSKYNEQFF. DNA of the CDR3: TGTGCCAGCAGCGTAGCAGTGGCTAGCCCCTCCAAATACAATGAGCAGTTCTTC.

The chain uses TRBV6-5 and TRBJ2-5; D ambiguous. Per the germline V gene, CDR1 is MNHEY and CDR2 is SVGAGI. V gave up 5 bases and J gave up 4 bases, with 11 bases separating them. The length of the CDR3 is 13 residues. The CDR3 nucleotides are TGTGCCAGCAGTCGAACGGTGGTAGAGACCCAGTACTTC. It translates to CASSRTVVETQYF.

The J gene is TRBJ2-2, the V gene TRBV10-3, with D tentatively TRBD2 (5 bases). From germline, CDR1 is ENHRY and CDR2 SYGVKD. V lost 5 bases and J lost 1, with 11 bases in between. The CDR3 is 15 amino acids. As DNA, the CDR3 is TGTGCCATCAGTAGACTACTCCTGAACACCGGGGAGCTGTTTTTT. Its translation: CAISRLLLNTGELFF.

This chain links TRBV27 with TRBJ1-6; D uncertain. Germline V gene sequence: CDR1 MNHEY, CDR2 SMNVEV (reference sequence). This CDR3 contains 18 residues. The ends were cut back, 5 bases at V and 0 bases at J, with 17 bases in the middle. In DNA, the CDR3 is TGTGCCAGCAGTCTGAGGACGGTGCTAAGCTCCTATAATTCACCCCTCCACTTT. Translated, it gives CASSLRTVLSSYNSPLHF.

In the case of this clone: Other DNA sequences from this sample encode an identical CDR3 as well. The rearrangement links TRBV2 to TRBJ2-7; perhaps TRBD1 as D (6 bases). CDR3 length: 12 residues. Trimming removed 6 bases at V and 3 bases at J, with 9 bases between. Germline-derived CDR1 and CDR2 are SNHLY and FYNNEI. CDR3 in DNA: TGTGCCAGCAGCGGACAGTTCTACGAGCAGTACTTC. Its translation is CASSGQFYEQYF.

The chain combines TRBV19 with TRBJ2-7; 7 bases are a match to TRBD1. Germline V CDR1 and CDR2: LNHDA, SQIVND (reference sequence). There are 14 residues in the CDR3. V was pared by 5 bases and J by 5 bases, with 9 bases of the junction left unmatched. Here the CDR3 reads CASSRQGRFDEQYF. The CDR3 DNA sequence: TGTGCCAGTAGTCGACAGGGTAGATTTGACGAGCAGTACTTC. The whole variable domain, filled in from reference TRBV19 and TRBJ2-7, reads DGGITQSPKYLFRKEGQNVTLSCEQNLNHDAMYWYRQDPGQGLRLIYYSQIVNDFQKGDIAEGYSVSREKKESFPLTVTSAQKNPTAFYLCASSRQGRFDEQYFGPGTRLTVT.

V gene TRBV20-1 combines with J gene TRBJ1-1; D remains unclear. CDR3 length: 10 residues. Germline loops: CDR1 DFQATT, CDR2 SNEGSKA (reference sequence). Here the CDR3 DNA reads TGCAGCTATTCTGACCCCGAAGCTTTCTTT. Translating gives CSYSDPEAFF.

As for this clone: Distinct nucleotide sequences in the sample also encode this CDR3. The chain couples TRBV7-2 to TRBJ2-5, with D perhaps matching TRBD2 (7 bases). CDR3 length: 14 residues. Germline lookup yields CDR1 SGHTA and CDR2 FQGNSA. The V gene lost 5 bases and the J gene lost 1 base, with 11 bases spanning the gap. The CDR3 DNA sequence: TGTGCCAGCAGCCCTGGGGGGGCCCAAGAGACCCAGTACTTC. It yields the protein CASSPGGAQETQYF.

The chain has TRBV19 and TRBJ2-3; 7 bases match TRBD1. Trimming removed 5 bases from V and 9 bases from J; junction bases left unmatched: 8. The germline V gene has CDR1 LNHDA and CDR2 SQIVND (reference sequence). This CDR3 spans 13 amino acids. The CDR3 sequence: CASSSLQGLTQYF. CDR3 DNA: TGTGCCAGTAGTTCTCTACAGGGGTTAACGCAGTATTTT.

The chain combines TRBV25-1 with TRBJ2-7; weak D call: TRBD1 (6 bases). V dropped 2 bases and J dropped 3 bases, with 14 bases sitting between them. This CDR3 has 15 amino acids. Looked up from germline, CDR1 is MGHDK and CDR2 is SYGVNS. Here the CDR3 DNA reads TGTGCCAGCAGTGAACCAGCGACAGGCCACTACGAGCAGTACTTC. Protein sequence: CASSEPATGHYEQYF.

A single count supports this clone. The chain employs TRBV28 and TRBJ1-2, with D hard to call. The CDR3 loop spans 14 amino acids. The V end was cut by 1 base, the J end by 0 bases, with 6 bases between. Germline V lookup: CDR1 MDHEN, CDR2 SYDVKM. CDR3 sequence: CASSLYTTNYGYTF. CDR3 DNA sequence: TGTGCCAGCAGTTTATATACAACTAACTATGGCTACACCTTC.

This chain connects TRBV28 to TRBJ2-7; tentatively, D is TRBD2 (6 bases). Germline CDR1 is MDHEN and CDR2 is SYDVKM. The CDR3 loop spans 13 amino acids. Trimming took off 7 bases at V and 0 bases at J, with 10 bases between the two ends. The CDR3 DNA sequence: TGTGCCAGCACTAGCGCCAGCTCCTACGAGCAGTACTTC. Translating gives CASTSASSYEQYF. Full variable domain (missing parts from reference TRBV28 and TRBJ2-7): DVKVTQSSRYLVKRTGEKVFLECVQDMDHENMFWYRQDPGLGLRLIYFSYDVKMKEKGDIPEGYSVSREKKERFSLILESASTNQTSMYLCASTSASSYEQYFGPGTRLTVT.

The DNA for the CDR3 is TGTGCCAGCAACGCGGGAGGCACCTACGAGCAGTACTTC. The encoded protein is CASNAGGTYEQYF. The rearrangement uses TRBV2 and TRBJ2-7, with 8 bases that match TRBD2. Germline lookup yields CDR1 SNHLY and CDR2 FYNNEI. The CDR3 spans 13 residues. Trimming removed 7 bases from V and 2 bases from J; junction bases left unmatched: 4.

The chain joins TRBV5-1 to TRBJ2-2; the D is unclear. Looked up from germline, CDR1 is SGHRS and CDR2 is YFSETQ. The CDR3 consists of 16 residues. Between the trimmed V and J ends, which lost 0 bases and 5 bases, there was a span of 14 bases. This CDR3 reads CASSLGQEYITGELFF. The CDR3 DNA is TGCGCCAGCAGCTTGGGGCAGGAGTACATTACCGGGGAGCTGTTTTTT.